This T cell receptor (beta chain) was recovered during a study of blood T cell repertoires in COVID-19. Overall study context: From T cells, B-cell-depleted T cells, or PBMCs came the material, which was cDNA or gDNA.

In the original processing: By means of reference gene primer amplification, nucleated cell counts were estimated. Sequenced by immunoSEQ multiplex PCR; TCRdb stores in-frame clones only, minus some. Clone size and V and J calls were adopted from that table, with D and trimming inferred from the DNA. The sample consists of under 200,000 clones, roughly 89% of them appearing once. Germline V lookup: CDR1 KGHDR, CDR2 SFDVKD. The CDR3 covers 16 residues. V shed 3 bases and J 4 bases; nucleotides not matched to a gene: 9. Sequencing used peripheral blood. The V and J genes are TRBV24-1 and TRBJ2-3, with 7 nucleotides matching TRBD2. The TCR sequence derives from a man between 18 and 29 years old with active or convalescent COVID-19. CDR3 protein: CATSDTSAARADTQYF. DNA for the CDR3: TGTGCCACCAGTGATACTAGCGCCGCCCGCGCAGATACGCAGTATTTT.